This passage covers 28 T cell receptor beta chains from one sample sequenced in a study of identical twins. Each CDR3 protein is one row after TCRdb ran MiXCR on the 5' RACE reads. This table holds a few hundred thousand distinct CDR3 sequences, over 8.5% found once. This sample was also put to use in a study of yellow fever vaccine responses in identical twins.

Sequenced sample: PBMCs. These receptors came from a woman aged 18-29 years in good health.

This clonotype has only a few counts. The chain carries TRBV9 and TRBJ2-1; 9 nucleotides agree with TRBD2. Germline V gives CDR1 SGDLS, CDR2 YYNGEE. V shed 2 bases and J 13 bases; nucleotides not matched to a gene: 7. The CDR3 is 13 amino acids. Here the CDR3 reads CASSVSLAGIQFF. CDR3 DNA: TGTGCCAGCAGCGTGTCTCTAGCGGGAATTCAGTTCTTC.

The chain couples TRBV12-3 or TRBV12-4 to TRBJ2-5; D is possibly TRBD1 (7 bases). This CDR3 contains 13 residues. Trimming removed 8 bases from V and 5 bases from J, with 15 bases in between. The CDR3 loop is CASSGGLLETQYF. CDR3 nucleotide sequence: TGTGCCAGCTCAGGGGGGTTGTTGGAGACCCAGTACTTC.

This clonotype was counted only a few times. This CDR3 is missing its conserved last phenylalanine or tryptophan, likely due to a read error. It is unclear where the CDR3 begins or ends on the DNA, so no DNA is shown, and the CDR3 is as TCRdb lists it. This chain uses TRBV28 with TRBJ1-2; TRBD1, the table's D call, was not compared with the DNA. The germline gives CDR1 MDHEN, CDR2 SYDVKM. The CDR3 extends over 12 residues, inclusive of both ends. The CDR3 region is CASSSGQGILAL.

At least ten counts were recorded for this clonotype. V gene TRBV9 combines with J gene TRBJ2-1, with D uncertain. V was clipped by 0 bases and J by 7 bases, with 5 bases between them. Looked up from germline, CDR1 is SGDLS and CDR2 is YYNGEE. The CDR3 runs 12 residues. DNA for the CDR3: TGTGCCAGCAGCGTAGACCCGAATGAGCAGTTCTTC. It yields the protein CASSVDPNEQFF.

The V call is TRBV6-5, the J call TRBJ2-7; D possibly uses TRBD1 or TRBD2 (5 bases each). V lost 2 bases and J 10 bases, leaving 21 bases between the germline ends. The germline gives CDR1 MNHEY, CDR2 SVGAGI. The CDR3 runs to 15 residues. The CDR3 bases are TGTGCCAGCAGTTACACCCGTCCTCCCGGGACCCCTCAGTACTTC. As protein: CASSYTRPPGTPQYF.

This clonotype was detected many times. This chain uses TRBV12-3 or TRBV12-4 with TRBJ2-7; D uncertain. The CDR3 length is 13 residues. V lost 1 base to trimming and J lost 3 bases, with 7 bases between them. CDR3 nucleotides: TGTGCCAGCAGTTTAGTGACCTTCTACGAGCAGTACTTC. Translating gives CASSLVTFYEQYF.

The V call is TRBV6-2 or TRBV6-3, the J call TRBJ2-1; 11 bases line up with TRBD2. With V trimmed by 2 bases and J by 8 bases, 11 bases remained unmatched. Germline V gene data show CDR1 as MNHEY and CDR2 as SVGEGT. The CDR3 length is 17 residues. DNA of the CDR3: TGTGCCAGCAGTTACGATCGACTAGCGGGGAAGGTGGATGAGCAGTTCTTC. The encoded protein is CASSYDRLAGKVDEQFF.

The CDR3 nucleotides read TGTGCCAGCAGCCAACCGTTATACAATGAGCAGTTCTTC. Translating gives CASSQPLYNEQFF. The rearrangement links TRBV14 to TRBJ2-1, with D unclear. Trimming took off 2 bases at V and 4 bases at J, with 6 bases between the two ends. Germline V gene sequence: CDR1 SGHDN, CDR2 FVKESK. The CDR3 has 13 amino acids.

The rearrangement uses TRBV5-5 and TRBJ2-7; 9 bases map to TRBD2. The ends lost 1 base at V and 2 bases at J; junction bases unmatched: 13. The CDR3 contains 18 residues. CDR1 and CDR2 from the germline V gene are SGHKS and YYEKEE (reference sequence). CDR3 bases: TGTGCCAGCAGCTTGCAGGGATTCGGCGGGAGGGCCACCTACGAGCAGTACTTC. Its protein is CASSLQGFGGRATYEQYF.

This clonotype turned up a few times. V is TRBV6-2 or TRBV6-3 and J is TRBJ1-5, with D tentatively TRBD1 (5 bases). V was shortened by 7 bases and J by 7 bases, with 17 bases between the two germline ends. Germline loops: CDR1 MNHEY, CDR2 SVGEGT. The CDR3 runs to 14 residues. CDR3 bases: TGTGCCAGCAACTCTAGGGGAGGATGGCAGCCCCAGCATTTT. It specifies CASNSRGGWQPQHF.

This clonotype was seen only a few times. The V gene is TRBV27, the J gene TRBJ1-1; perhaps TRBD1 as D (5 bases). The V gene lost 3 bases and the J gene lost 4 bases, with 12 bases spanning the gap. The CDR3 consists of 14 residues. Germline V gene data show CDR1 as MNHEY and CDR2 as SMNVEV (reference sequence). CDR3 sequence (DNA): TGTGCCAGCAGTTTTCTCAGGACAACCACTGAAGCTTTCTTT. Its translation is CASSFLRTTTEAFF.

This clonotype came up a few times. Here the CDR3 DNA reads TGTGCCAGCAGGAGCGGGGGGTACTCCTACGAGCAGTACTTC. Translating gives CASRSGGYSYEQYF. The chain links TRBV28 to TRBJ2-7, with 9 bases aligning to TRBD2. Looked up from germline, CDR1 is MDHEN and CDR2 is SYDVKM. The CDR3 has 14 residues. With 6 bases clipped from V and 0 bases from J, the junction kept 3 bases outside the gene matches.

J is TRBJ2-7 and V is TRBV7-3; 8 positions match TRBD2. V lost 1 base, J lost 4 bases, and 12 bases stayed unmatched. The length of the CDR3 is 17 residues. Germline V gene data show CDR1 as SGHTA and CDR2 as FQGTGA. CDR3 sequence reads: CASSLRRWAGGEYEQYF. In DNA, the CDR3 is TGTGCCAGCAGCTTAAGAAGATGGGCGGGGGGTGAGTACGAGCAGTACTTC. The entire variable domain, with the rest obtained from reference TRBV7-3 and TRBJ2-7, is as follows: GAGVSQTPSNKVTEKGKYVELRCDPISGHTALYWYRQSLGQGPEFLIYFQGTGAADDSGLPNDRFFAVRPEGSVSTLKIQRTERGDSAVYLCASSLRRWAGGEYEQYFGPGTRLTVT.

This clonotype appeared many times. This sequence joins TRBV5-1 and TRBJ1-3; TRBD1 agrees at 7 bases. CDR1 and CDR2 from the germline V gene are SGHRS and YFSETQ. The CDR3 runs 16 residues. V lost 5 bases, J lost 1 base, and 9 bases stayed unmatched. The CDR3 DNA sequence: TGCGCCAGCAGAACTGACAGGGAGGGTTCTGGAAACACCATATATTTT. Residues: CASRTDREGSGNTIYF.

This clonotype was found a few times. The genes are TRBV7-2 and TRBJ2-3; D ambiguous. V lost 5 bases and J lost 2, with 14 bases in between. Germline CDR1 SGHTA, CDR2 FQGNSA. The CDR3 spans 15 residues. DNA for the CDR3: TGTGCCAGCAGCCCCCTAGGCGCGGACACAGATACGCAGTATTTT. This gives the protein CASSPLGADTDTQYF.

This chain connects TRBV5-5 to TRBJ2-3; D uncertain. The CDR3 has 16 amino acids. V was shortened by 2 bases and J by 3 bases, with 16 bases between the two germline ends. Germline V gives CDR1 SGHKS, CDR2 YYEKEE (reference sequence). The CDR3 nucleotides read TGTGCCAGCAGCTTCTATCGGGCGCCCGGTACAGATACGCAGTATTTT. Amino acids: CASSFYRAPGTDTQYF.

The table lists this clonotype with a few counts. The chain carries TRBV5-1 and TRBJ2-6, with 12 bases matching TRBD2. Germline CDR1 and CDR2: SGHRS and YFSETQ. The CDR3 is made up of 19 amino acids. The V gene end was trimmed by 4 bases and the J gene end by 2 bases; junction bases not matched to a gene: 10. The CDR3 region is CASSLEPTSGRTGANVLTF. CDR3 DNA: TGCGCCAGCAGCCTAGAACCGACTAGCGGGAGAACTGGGGCCAACGTCCTGACTTTC.

This clonotype was counted many times. The V call is TRBV7-2, the J call TRBJ2-1, with TRBD1 matching 7 bases. CDR3 length: 15 residues. The trim removed 1 base at V and 7 bases at J, leaving 7 bases unmatched. The germline V gene has CDR1 SGHTA and CDR2 FQGNSA. The CDR3 nucleotides are TGTGCCAGCAGCTTAGTGGACAGGCTAGGGAATGAGCAGTTCTTC. It encodes CASSLVDRLGNEQFF.

The genes are TRBV10-2 and TRBJ1-4; D might be TRBD1 (5 bases). The CDR3 consists of 15 residues. The germline V gene encodes CDR1 WSHSY and CDR2 SAAADI. V lost 7 bases to trimming and J lost 8 bases, with 20 bases between them. The CDR3 coding sequence is TGCGCCAGCACTTCTACCGGGACGTTGAGGGAAAAACTGTTTTTT. Encoded protein: CASTSTGTLREKLFF.

This clonotype was observed a handful of times. The V and J genes are TRBV3-1 and TRBJ1-6, with D uncertain. The CDR3 extends over 12 amino acids. V was pared by 4 bases and J by 10 bases, with 8 bases between. Germline V gene lookup returns CDR1 LGHDT and CDR2 YNNKEL (reference sequence). Written as DNA, the CDR3 is TGTGCCAGCAGCCGGGCCGGGTCACCCCTCCACTTT. It codes for CASSRAGSPLHF.

This clonotype appeared many times. This chain uses TRBV6-1 with TRBJ2-7; 11 bases are shared with TRBD2. V dropped 5 bases and J dropped 3; count of bases not matched to a gene: 3. This CDR3 region has 14 residues. Germline V gene sequence: CDR1 MNHNS, CDR2 SASEGT. The DNA of the CDR3 is TGTGCCAGCAGTACGGGGACTAGCGGCTACGAGCAGTACTTC. It is translated as CASSTGTSGYEQYF.

Ten or more counts support this clonotype. The chain combines TRBV12-3 or TRBV12-4 with TRBJ2-5; 9 nucleotides agree with TRBD1. This CDR3 contains 13 residues. With V trimmed by 6 bases and J by 7 bases, 6 bases remained unmatched. CDR3 DNA sequence: TGTGCCAGCAGGGGACAGGGAAGCCGGACCCAGTACTTC. It encodes CASRGQGSRTQYF.

This clonotype was recorded at least ten times. The rearrangement joins TRBV27 to TRBJ2-1; unclear D gene. This CDR3 comprises 17 residues. Germline lookup yields CDR1 MNHEY and CDR2 SMNVEV (reference sequence). Trimming stripped 4 bases from V and 0 bases from J, with 16 bases between. CDR3 in amino acids: CASSSHRGADSYNEQFF. CDR3 coding DNA: TGTGCCAGCAGTTCCCATCGCGGAGCTGACTCCTACAATGAGCAGTTCTTC.

V and J are TRBV5-1 and TRBJ1-4; D ambiguous. This CDR3 is built from 15 residues. Germline CDR1 SGHRS, CDR2 YFSETQ. Deletions cut 0 bases from V and 4 bases from J, with 10 bases between. CDR3 amino acids: CASSLDKVLNEKLFF. DNA of the CDR3: TGCGCCAGCAGCTTGGACAAGGTTCTTAATGAAAAACTGTTTTTT. The complete variable domain, with remaining parts taken from reference TRBV5-1 and TRBJ1-4, reads KAGVTQTPRYLIKTRGQQVTLSCSPISGHRSVSWYQQTPGQGLQFLFEYFSETQRNKGNFPGRFSGRQFSNSRSEMNVSTLELGDSALYLCASSLDKVLNEKLFFGSGTQLSVL.

This clonotype was counted a few times. The chain couples TRBV7-9 to TRBJ2-1, with a tentative D call TRBD2 (5 bases). Germline loops: CDR1 SEHNR, CDR2 FQNEAQ (reference sequence). Trimming took 5 bases from V and 0 from J, leaving 17 bases between them. The CDR3 consists of 17 residues. CDR3 nucleotides: TGTGCCAGCAGCCCCCGGGAACTAGAGCCCTCCTACAATGAGCAGTTCTTC. Residues: CASSPRELEPSYNEQFF.

This chain uses TRBV3-1 with TRBJ1-1; D uncertain. The CDR3 spans 15 residues. Germline CDR1 reads LGHDT; CDR2 reads YNNKEL (reference sequence). V was shortened by 0 bases and J by 3 bases, with 11 bases between the two germline ends. This chain's CDR3 is CASSQDLGLHTEAFF. In DNA form, the CDR3 reads TGTGCCAGCAGCCAAGATCTTGGTCTTCACACTGAAGCTTTCTTT.

The CDR3 DNA is TGTGCCTGGAGCAGGGACACCGGGGAGCTGTTTTTT. It codes for CAWSRDTGELFF. This chain connects TRBV30 to TRBJ2-2; D might be TRBD1 (5 bases). Trimming cost V 3 bases and J 3 bases, with 5 bases left between them. The CDR3 extends over 12 amino acids. Germline loops: CDR1 GTSNPN, CDR2 SVGIG (reference sequence).

The rearrangement joins TRBV4-3 to TRBJ2-3; either TRBD1 or TRBD2 may supply D (6 bases each). Between the trimmed V and J ends, which lost 0 bases and 5 bases, there was a span of 12 bases. Germline V gene lookup returns CDR1 LGHNA and CDR2 YSLEER. This CDR3 is 15 amino acids long. The CDR3 region has the DNA TGCGCCAGCAGCCAAGATTGGGGGGCGGGAGATACGCAGTATTTT. This translates into CASSQDWGAGDTQYF.